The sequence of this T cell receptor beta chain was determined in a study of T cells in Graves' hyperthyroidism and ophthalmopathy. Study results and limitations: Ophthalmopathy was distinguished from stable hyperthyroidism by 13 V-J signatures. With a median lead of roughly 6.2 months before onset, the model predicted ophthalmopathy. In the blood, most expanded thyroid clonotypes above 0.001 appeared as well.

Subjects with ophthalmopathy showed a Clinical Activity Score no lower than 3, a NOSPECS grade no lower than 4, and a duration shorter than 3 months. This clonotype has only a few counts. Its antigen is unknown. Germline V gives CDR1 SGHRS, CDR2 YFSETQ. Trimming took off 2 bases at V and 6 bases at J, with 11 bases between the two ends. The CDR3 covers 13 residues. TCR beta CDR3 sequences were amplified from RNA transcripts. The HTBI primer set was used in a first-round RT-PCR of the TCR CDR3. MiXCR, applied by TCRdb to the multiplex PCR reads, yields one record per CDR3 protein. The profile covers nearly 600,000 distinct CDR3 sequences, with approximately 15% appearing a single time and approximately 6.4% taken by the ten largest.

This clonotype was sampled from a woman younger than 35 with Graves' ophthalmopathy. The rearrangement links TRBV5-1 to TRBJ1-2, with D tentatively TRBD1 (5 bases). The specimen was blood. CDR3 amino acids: CASSLRRVDGYTF. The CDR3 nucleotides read TGCGCCAGCAGCTTACGCAGGGTCGATGGCTACACCTTC.